This entry describes one T cell receptor beta chain. This sample was taken from a study of cytomegalovirus exposure and HLA in healthy donors. V was shortened by 4 bases and J by 9 bases, with 10 bases between the two germline ends. The CDR3 sequence is 11 residues long. Germline V gene lookup returns CDR1 MNHEY and CDR2 SVGAGI. The study ran its PCR with 60 Vbeta and 13 Jbeta primers. TCRdb's table, derived via immunoSEQ multiplex PCR, lists solely in-frame clones and lacks some. This table holds almost 200,000 clones, roughly 80% found once. V is TRBV6-5 and J is TRBJ2-7; no clear D. The TCR originated in a male donor in good health and CMV-seropositive. Source material: PBMCs. In nucleotides, the CDR3 is TGTGCCAGCAGTTGGCAGTCTGTGCAGTACTTC. This sequence encodes CASSWQSVQYF.